This is a list of T cell receptor beta chains from one sample in a study of brain T cells in children with intractable seizures. The method was immunoSEQ multiplex PCR; TCRdb's version includes in-frame clones alone and lacks a portion of them. The data contain 340,000 or so clones, more than 85% of them singletons. Sequenced here: peripheral blood, sampled roughly 5 months after surgery. The source is a boy less than two years old with tuberous sclerosis and intractable seizures. Both conserved end residues are part of each CDR3. The D gene is left open where the match is weak. Part of the rows lack a size; the others show once, few, many or a class for expanded clones.

V,D,size,J,CDR3,DNA
TRBV18,.,.,TRBJ1-5,CASSPPAGQPQHF,TGTGCCAGCTCACCACCGGCGGGTCAGCCCCAGCATTTT
TRBV7-3,.,.,TRBJ1-4,CASTKGWGGLGEKLFF,TGTGCCAGCACCAAAGGTTGGGGGGGCTTAGGTGAAAAACTGTTTTTT
TRBV25-1,.,.,TRBJ1-1,CASSELGRMNTEAFF,TGTGCCAGCAGTGAATTAGGGCGCATGAACACTGAAGCTTTCTTT
TRBV6-5,TRBD1,.,TRBJ2-1,CASGTGKLRQFF,TGTGCCAGCGGGACAGGGAAACTCAGGCAGTTCTTC
TRBV7-9,TRBD2,.,TRBJ2-1,CASSHTSGSKDEQFF,TGTGCCAGCAGCCACACTAGCGGGAGTAAGGATGAGCAGTTCTTC
TRBV6-5,.,.,TRBJ2-6,CASSPGTPGANVLTF,TGTGCCAGCAGCCCCGGGACGCCCGGGGCCAACGTCCTGACTTTC
TRBV19,.,.,TRBJ1-1,CASSTDRNTEAFF,TGTGCCAGTAGTACCGACAGGAACACTGAAGCTTTCTTT
TRBV5-8,.,.,TRBJ2-4,CASSQDRTIQYF,TGTGCCAGCAGCCAAGATCGAACCATTCAGTACTTC
TRBV4-2,TRBD2,.,TRBJ2-3,CASSQLAGGTDTQYF,TGTGCCAGCAGCCAACTAGCGGGAGGCACAGATACGCAGTATTTT
TRBV5-4,.,.,TRBJ2-5,CASSLAAGGETQYF,TGTGCCAGCAGCTTGGCCGCAGGAGGGGAGACCCAGTACTTC
TRBV2,.,.,TRBJ2-3,CASSKEYSGPSTDTQYF,TGTGCCAGCAGTAAGGAATATAGCGGTCCTAGCACAGATACGCAGTATTTT
TRBV18,.,.,TRBJ2-5,CASSPPASGPAKDTQYF,TGTGCCAGCTCACCACCCGCGTCGGGACCCGCTAAAGACACCCAGTACTTC
TRBV5-4,TRBD2,once,TRBJ2-3,CASSPGGGGGASYTQYF,TGTGCCAGCAGCCCTGGAGGGGGCGGGGGGGCCTCATATACGCAGTATTTT
TRBV29-1,.,.,TRBJ1-1,CSVKLRHDMNTEAFF,TGCAGCGTTAAACTACGACACGACATGAACACTGAAGCTTTCTTT
TRBV12-3/TRBV12-4,.,.,TRBJ2-4,CASSLGGNIQYF,TGTGCCAGCAGTTTAGGAGGAAACATTCAGTACTTC
TRBV6-5,.,.,TRBJ1-3,CASRRPSGNTIYF,TGTGCCAGCAGAAGACCCTCTGGAAACACCATATATTTT
TRBV19,.,.,TRBJ2-3,CASSNSVGDTQYF,TGTGCCAGTAGTAATTCAGTTGGGGATACGCAGTATTTT
TRBV19,.,.,TRBJ1-2,CASRTGDSIMGGYTF,TGTGCCAGTAGGACTGGGGACTCAATTATGGGTGGCTACACCTTC
TRBV5-1,.,.,TRBJ1-4,CASSLDTAGGSVFF,TGCGCCAGCAGCTTGGACACGGCGGGTGGAAGTGTGTTTTTT
TRBV5-1,.,.,TRBJ2-5,CASSLETKETQYF,TGCGCCAGCAGCTTGGAGACTAAAGAGACCCAGTACTTC
TRBV28,.,.,TRBJ1-2,CASSTTDYGYTF,TGTGCCAGCAGTACGACGGATTATGGCTACACCTTC
TRBV24-1,.,.,TRBJ2-3,CATSDFSNTQYF,TGTGCCACCAGTGATTTCTCCAATACGCAGTATTTT
TRBV7-9,TRBD1,.,TRBJ1-2,CASSLQGGYGYTF,TGTGCCAGCAGCTTACAGGGGGGATATGGCTACACCTTC
TRBV10-2,.,.,TRBJ1-2,CASSPRDWGGYTF,TGCGCCAGCAGTCCCCGGGACTGGGGCGGCTACACCTTC
TRBV6-2/TRBV6-3,.,.,TRBJ2-2,CASSYPPGAGVGTGELFF,TGTGCCAGCAGTTACCCACCGGGGGCGGGGGTTGGCACCGGGGAGCTGTTTTTT
TRBV4-1,.,.,TRBJ2-2,CASRPDSNTGELFF,TGCGCCAGCCGACCGGACAGTAACACCGGGGAGCTGTTTTTT
TRBV5-1,.,.,TRBJ2-7,CASSLTEMSYEQYF,TGCGCCAGCAGCTTGACGGAGATGTCCTACGAGCAGTACTTC
TRBV24-1,TRBD2,.,TRBJ2-5,CATSRVAGGGETQYF,TGTGCCACCAGTCGGGTCGCGGGGGGCGGAGAGACCCAGTACTTC
TRBV4-1,TRBD2,.,TRBJ2-1,CASSPGPSGRGWNEQFF,TGCGCCAGCAGCCCCGGTCCAAGCGGGAGGGGATGGAATGAGCAGTTCTTC
TRBV18,.,.,TRBJ2-7,CASSAGTAAGEQYF,TGTGCCAGCTCAGCCGGGACTGCAGCAGGTGAGCAGTACTTC
TRBV15,.,.,TRBJ2-1,CATSRELAVGEQFF,TGTGCCACCAGCAGAGAACTAGCAGTAGGTGAGCAGTTCTTC
TRBV28,TRBD1,.,TRBJ1-1,CASTLQGAYTEAFF,TGTGCCAGCACCCTGCAGGGGGCTTACACTGAAGCTTTCTTT
TRBV5-5,.,.,TRBJ1-1,CASSLRGRNTEAFF,TGTGCCAGCAGCTTGAGGGGCAGGAACACTGAAGCTTTCTTT
TRBV9,.,.,TRBJ2-1,CASSVVASYNEQFF,TGTGCCAGCAGCGTAGTAGCCAGTTACAATGAGCAGTTCTTC
TRBV5-1,TRBD2,.,TRBJ2-1,CASSLGVQREVNEQFF,TGCGCCAGCAGCTTAGGCGTCCAGCGGGAGGTTAATGAGCAGTTCTTC
TRBV27,TRBD1,.,TRBJ2-7,CASSDTGAYEQYF,TGTGCCAGCAGCGATACAGGGGCCTACGAGCAGTACTTC
TRBV5-1,.,.,TRBJ1-2,CASSLASGVVYNYGYTF,TGCGCCAGCAGCTTGGCCTCCGGGGTCGTTTATAACTATGGCTACACCTTC
TRBV7-3,TRBD2,.,TRBJ2-3,CASSPVIGTLAGAIYTDTQYF,TGTGCCAGCAGCCCCGTTATTGGGACTCTAGCGGGGGCCATATACACAGATACGCAGTATTTT
TRBV27,.,once,TRBJ2-3,CASSLEGAKGDTQYF,TGTGCCAGCAGTTTGGAGGGGGCAAAAGGAGATACGCAGTATTTT
TRBV7-9,.,.,TRBJ2-5,CASSRFDGQETQYF,TGTGCCAGCTCCAGGTTCGATGGGCAAGAGACCCAGTACTTC
TRBV7-9,.,.,TRBJ1-1,CASSSLRSGANTEAFF,TGTGCCAGCAGCTCTCTTCGTTCGGGGGCTAACACTGAAGCTTTCTTT
TRBV7-7,TRBD2,.,TRBJ2-5,CASSRTSGEETQYF,TGTGCTAGCAGTCGGACTAGCGGGGAAGAGACCCAGTACTTC
TRBV6-5,TRBD2,few,TRBJ2-2,CASSYLAGSITGELFF,TGTGCCAGCAGTTACTTAGCGGGTTCGATCACCGGGGAGCTGTTTTTT
TRBV3-1/TRBV3-2,TRBD2,few,TRBJ2-7,CASSQLVSGTGEQYF,TGTGCCAGCAGCCAATTGGTTAGCGGGACCGGCGAGCAGTACTTC
TRBV30,.,once,TRBJ1-6,CAWISGNSPLHF,TGTGCCTGGATTTCTGGGAATTCACCCCTCCACTTT
TRBV5-1,.,.,TRBJ2-3,CASSLAVLAPTDTQYF,TGCGCCAGCAGCTTGGCCGTCCTAGCGCCGACAGATACGCAGTATTTT
TRBV14,TRBD1,once,TRBJ2-7,CASSQVRGYYEQYF,TGTGCCAGCAGCCAAGTCAGGGGGTACTACGAGCAGTACTTC
TRBV11-2,.,.,TRBJ2-3,CASTLSARDTQYF,TGTGCCAGCACCCTTTCTGCAAGGGATACGCAGTATTTT
TRBV5-4,.,.,TRBJ2-5,CASSLEGGQETQYF,TGTGCCAGCAGCTTGGAAGGGGGCCAAGAGACCCAGTACTTC